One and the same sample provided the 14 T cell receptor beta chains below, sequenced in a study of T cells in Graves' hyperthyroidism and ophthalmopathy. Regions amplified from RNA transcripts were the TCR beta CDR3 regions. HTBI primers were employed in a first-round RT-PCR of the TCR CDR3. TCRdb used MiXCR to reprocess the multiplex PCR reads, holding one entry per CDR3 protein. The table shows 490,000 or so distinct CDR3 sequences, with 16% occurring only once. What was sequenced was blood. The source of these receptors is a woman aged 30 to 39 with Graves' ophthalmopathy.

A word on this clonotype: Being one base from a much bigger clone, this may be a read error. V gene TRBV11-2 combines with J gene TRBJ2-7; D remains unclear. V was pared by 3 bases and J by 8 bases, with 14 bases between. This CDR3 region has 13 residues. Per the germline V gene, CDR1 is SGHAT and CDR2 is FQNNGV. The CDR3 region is CASSLSVVGKQYF. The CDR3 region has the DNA TGTGCCAGCAGCTTGTCGGTGGTGGGGAAGCAGTACTTC.

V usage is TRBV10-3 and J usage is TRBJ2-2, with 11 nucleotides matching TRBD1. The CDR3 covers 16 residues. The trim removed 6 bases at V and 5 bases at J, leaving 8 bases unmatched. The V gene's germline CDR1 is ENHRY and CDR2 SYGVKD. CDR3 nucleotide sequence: TGTGCCATCAGCAGGACAGGGGGCGATTGGACCGGGGAGCTGTTTTTT. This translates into CAISRTGGDWTGELFF.

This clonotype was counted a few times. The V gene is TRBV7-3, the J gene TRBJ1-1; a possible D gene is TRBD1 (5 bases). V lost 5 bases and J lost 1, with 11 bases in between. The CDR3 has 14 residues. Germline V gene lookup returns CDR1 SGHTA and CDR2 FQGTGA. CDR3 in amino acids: CASSQGAANTEAFF. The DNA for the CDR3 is TGTGCCAGCAGCCAAGGGGCGGCGAACACTGAAGCTTTCTTT.

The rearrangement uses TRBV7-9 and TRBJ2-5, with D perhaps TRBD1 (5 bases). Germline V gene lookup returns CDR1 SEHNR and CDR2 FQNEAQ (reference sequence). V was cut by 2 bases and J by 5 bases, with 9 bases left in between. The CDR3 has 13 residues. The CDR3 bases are TGTGCCAGCAGCTTATTCCAGGGCGAGACCCAGTACTTC. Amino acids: CASSLFQGETQYF.

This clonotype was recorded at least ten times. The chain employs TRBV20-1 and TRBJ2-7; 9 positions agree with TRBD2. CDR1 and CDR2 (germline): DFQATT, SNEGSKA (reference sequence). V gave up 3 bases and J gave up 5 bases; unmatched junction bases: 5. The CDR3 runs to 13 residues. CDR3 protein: CSASAGGLDEQYF. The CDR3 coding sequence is TGCAGTGCTAGTGCGGGAGGGCTCGACGAGCAGTACTTC.

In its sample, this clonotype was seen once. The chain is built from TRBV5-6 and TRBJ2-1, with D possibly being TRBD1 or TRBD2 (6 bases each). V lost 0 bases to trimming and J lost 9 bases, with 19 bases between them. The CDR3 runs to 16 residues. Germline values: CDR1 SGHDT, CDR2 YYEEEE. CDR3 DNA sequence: TGTGCCAGCAGCTTGGCCGGCAGGGTAGGGGGGACTGAGCAGTTCTTC. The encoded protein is CASSLAGRVGGTEQFF.

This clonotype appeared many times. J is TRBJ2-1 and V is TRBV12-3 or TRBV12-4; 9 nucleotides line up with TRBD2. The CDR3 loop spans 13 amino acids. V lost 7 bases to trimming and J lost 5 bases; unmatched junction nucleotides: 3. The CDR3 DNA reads TGTGCCAGCACATGGACTAGCGACAATGAGCAGTTCTTC. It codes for CASTWTSDNEQFF.

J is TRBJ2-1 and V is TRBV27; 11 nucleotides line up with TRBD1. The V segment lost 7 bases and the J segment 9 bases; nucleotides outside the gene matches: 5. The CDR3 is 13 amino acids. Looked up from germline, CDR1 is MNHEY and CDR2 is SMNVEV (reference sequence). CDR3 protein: CASKGQGVGEQFF. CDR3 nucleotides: TGTGCCAGCAAGGGACAGGGGGTGGGTGAGCAGTTCTTC.

CDR3 sequence reads: CASITLRRGSGANVLTF. Here the CDR3 DNA reads TGTGCCAGCATCACCCTACGGCGTGGCTCTGGGGCCAACGTCCTGACTTTC. The chain employs TRBV6-2 or TRBV6-3 and TRBJ2-6; D not resolved. The V and J ends lost 7 bases and 0 bases respectively, with 16 bases between them. Germline lookup yields CDR1 MNHEY and CDR2 SVGEGT. The CDR3 has 17 amino acids.

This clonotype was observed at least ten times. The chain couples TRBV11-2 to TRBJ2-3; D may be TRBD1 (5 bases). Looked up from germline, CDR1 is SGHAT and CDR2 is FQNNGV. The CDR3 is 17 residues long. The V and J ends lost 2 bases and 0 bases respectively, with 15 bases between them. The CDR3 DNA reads TGTGCCAGCAGCTTACCTGACGACAGCTCTAGCACAGATACGCAGTATTTT. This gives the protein CASSLPDDSSSTDTQYF.

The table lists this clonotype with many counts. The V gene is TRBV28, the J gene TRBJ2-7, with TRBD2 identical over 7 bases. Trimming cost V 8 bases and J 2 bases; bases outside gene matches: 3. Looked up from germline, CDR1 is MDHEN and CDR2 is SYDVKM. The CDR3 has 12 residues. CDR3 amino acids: CASGGSPYEQYF. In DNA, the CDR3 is TGTGCCAGCGGCGGGAGCCCCTACGAGCAGTACTTC. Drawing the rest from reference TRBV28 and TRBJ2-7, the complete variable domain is DVKVTQSSRYLVKRTGEKVFLECVQDMDHENMFWYRQDPGLGLRLIYFSYDVKMKEKGDIPEGYSVSREKKERFSLILESASTNQTSMYLCASGGSPYEQYFGPGTRLTVT.

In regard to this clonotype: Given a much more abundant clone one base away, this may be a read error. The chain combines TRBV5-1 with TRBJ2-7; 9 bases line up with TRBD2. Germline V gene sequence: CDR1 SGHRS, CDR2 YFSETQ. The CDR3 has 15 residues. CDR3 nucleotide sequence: TGCGCCAGCAGCTTAGATCTAGCGGGAACCTACGTGCAGTACTTC. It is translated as CASSLDLAGTYVQYF.

CDR3 protein: CSATPGQSLTGELFF. CDR3 nucleotides: TGCAGTGCGACCCCGGGACAAAGTCTAACCGGGGAGCTGTTTTTT. The chain uses TRBV20-1 and TRBJ2-2, with TRBD1 as a possible D gene (6 bases). CDR1 is DFQATT, CDR2 SNEGSKA, per germline (reference sequence). This CDR3 has 15 amino acids. V lost 6 bases and J 5 bases, leaving 19 bases between the germline ends.

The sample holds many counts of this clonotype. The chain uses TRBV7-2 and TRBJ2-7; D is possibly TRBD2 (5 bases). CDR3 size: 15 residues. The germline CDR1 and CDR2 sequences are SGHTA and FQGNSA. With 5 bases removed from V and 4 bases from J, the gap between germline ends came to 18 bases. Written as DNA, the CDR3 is TGTGCCAGCAGCCCCTCACTAGTCCAAGGGTACGAGCAGTACTTC. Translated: CASSPSLVQGYEQYF.